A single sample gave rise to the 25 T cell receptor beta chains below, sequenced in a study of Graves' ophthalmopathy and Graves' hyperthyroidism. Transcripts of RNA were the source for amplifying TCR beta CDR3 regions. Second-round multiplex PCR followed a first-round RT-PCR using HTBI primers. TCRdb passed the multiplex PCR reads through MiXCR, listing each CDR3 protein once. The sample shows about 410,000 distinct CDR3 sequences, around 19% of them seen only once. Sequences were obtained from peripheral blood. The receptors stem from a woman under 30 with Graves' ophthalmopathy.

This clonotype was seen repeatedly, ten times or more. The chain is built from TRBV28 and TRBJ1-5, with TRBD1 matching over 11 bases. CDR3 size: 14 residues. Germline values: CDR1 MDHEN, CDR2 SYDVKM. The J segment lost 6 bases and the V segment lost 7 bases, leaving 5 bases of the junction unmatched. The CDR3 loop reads CASKAGTGGQPQHF. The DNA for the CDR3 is TGTGCCAGCAAAGCCGGGACAGGGGGTCAGCCCCAGCATTTT.

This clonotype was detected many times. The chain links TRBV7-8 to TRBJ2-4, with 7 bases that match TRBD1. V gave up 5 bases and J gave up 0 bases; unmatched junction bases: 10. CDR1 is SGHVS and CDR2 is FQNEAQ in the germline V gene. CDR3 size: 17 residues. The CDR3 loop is CASSPLTGPLAKNIQYF. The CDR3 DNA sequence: TGTGCCAGCAGCCCATTGACAGGGCCACTAGCCAAAAACATTCAGTACTTC.

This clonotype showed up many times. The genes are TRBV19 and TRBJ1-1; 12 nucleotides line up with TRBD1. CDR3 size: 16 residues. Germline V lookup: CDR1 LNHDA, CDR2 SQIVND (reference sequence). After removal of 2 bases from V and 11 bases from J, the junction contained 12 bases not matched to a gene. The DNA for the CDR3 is TGTGCCAGTAGTATACAGGGACAGGGGGCGAAATTTGGCGCTTTCTTT. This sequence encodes CASSIQGQGAKFGAFF. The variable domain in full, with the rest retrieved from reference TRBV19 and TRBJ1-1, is DGGITQSPKYLFRKEGQNVTLSCEQNLNHDAMYWYRQDPGQGLRLIYYSQIVNDFQKGDIAEGYSVSREKKESFPLTVTSAQKNPTAFYLCASSIQGQGAKFGAFFGQGTRLTVV.

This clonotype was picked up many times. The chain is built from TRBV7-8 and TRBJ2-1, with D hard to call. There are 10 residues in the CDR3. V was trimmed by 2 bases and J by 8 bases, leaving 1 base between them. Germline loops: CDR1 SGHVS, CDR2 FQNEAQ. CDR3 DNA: TGTGCCAGCAGCTTATATGAGCAGTTCTTC. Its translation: CASSLYEQFF.

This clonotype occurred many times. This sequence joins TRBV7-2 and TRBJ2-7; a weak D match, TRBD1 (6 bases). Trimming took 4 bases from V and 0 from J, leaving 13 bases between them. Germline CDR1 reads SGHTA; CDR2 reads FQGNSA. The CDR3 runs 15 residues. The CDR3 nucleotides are TGTGCCAGCAGCTCCCAGGACAGCTTCTCCTACGAGCAGTACTTC. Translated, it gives CASSSQDSFSYEQYF.

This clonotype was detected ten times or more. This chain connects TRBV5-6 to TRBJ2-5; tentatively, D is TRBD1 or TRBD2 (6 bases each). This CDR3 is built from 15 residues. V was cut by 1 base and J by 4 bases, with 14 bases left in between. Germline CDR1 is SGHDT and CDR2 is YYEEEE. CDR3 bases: TGTGCCAGCAGCTTGTGGATTGGAGGGGGAGAGACCCAGTACTTC. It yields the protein CASSLWIGGGETQYF.

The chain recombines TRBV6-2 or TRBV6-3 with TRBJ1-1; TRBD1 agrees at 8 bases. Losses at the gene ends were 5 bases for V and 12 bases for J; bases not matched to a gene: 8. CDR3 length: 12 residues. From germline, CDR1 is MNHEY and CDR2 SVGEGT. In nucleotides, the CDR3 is TGTGCCAGCAGTCAACGGACAGGGAGGACTTTCTTT. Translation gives CASSQRTGRTFF.

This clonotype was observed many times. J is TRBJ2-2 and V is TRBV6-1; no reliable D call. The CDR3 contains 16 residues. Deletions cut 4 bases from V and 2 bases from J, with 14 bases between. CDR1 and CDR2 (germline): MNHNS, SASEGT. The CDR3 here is CASSGPFGPNTGELFF. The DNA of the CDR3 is TGTGCCAGCAGTGGCCCCTTCGGACCTAACACCGGGGAGCTGTTTTTT.

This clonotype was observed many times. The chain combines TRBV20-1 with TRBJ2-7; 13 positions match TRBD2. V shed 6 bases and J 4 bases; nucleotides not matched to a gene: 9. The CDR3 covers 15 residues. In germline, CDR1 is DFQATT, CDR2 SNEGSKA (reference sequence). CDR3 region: CSASRGTSGIYEQYF. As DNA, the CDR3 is TGCAGTGCCTCCCGAGGGACTAGCGGGATATACGAGCAGTACTTC.

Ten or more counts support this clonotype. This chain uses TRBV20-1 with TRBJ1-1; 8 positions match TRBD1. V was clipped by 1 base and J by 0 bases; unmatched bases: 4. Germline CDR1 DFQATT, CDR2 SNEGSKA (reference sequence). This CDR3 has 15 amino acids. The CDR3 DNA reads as TGCAGTGCTAGAGCCCCGACAGGGGTGAACACTGAAGCTTTCTTT. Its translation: CSARAPTGVNTEAFF.

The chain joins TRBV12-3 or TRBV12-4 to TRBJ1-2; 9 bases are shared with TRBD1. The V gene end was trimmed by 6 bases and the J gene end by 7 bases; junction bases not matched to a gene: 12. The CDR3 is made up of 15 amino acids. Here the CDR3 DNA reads TGTGCCAGCAGGACCTGGACAGGGGTTACGTTTGGCTACACCTTC. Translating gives CASRTWTGVTFGYTF.

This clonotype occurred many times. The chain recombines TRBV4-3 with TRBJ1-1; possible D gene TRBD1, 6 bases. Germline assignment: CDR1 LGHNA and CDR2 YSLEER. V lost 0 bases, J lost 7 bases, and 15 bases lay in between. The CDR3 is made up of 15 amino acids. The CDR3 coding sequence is TGCGCCAGCAGCCAAGAACGACAGGCTAATGTTGAAGCTTTCTTT. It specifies CASSQERQANVEAFF.

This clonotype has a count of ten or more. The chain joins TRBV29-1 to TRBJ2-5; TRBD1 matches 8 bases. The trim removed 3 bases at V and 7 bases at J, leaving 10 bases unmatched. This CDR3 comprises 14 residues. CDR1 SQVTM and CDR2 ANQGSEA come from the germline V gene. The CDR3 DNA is TGCAGCGTTGACGGGACAGGCCCCTCGGGGACCCAGTACTTC. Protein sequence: CSVDGTGPSGTQYF.

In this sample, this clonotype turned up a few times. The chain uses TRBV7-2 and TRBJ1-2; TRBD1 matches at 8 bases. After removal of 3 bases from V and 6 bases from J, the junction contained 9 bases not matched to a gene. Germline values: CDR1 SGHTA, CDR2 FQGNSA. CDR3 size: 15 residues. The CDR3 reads CASSFSVGQGDGYTF. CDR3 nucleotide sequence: TGTGCCAGCAGCTTCTCGGTCGGACAGGGCGATGGCTACACCTTC.

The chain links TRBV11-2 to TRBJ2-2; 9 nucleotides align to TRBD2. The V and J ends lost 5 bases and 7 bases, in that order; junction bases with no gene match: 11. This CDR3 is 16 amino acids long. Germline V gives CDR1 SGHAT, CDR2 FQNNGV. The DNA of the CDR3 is TGTGCCAGCAGCCCTCATGCTAGCGGGATAGGCGGGGAGCTGTTTTTT. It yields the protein CASSPHASGIGGELFF. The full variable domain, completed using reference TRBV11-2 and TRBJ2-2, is EAGVAQSPRYKIIEKRQSVAFWCNPISGHATLYWYQQILGQGPKLLIQFQNNGVVDDSQLPKDRFSAERLKGVDSTLKIQPAKLEDSAVYLCASSPHASGIGGELFFGEGSRLTVL.

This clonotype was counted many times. CDR3 sequence (DNA): TGTGCTAGTGGTTTGGAAACCGGGAACACCGGGGAGCTGTTTTTT. This encodes CASGLETGNTGELFF. The chain recombines TRBV12-5 with TRBJ2-2; no firm D call. The CDR3 runs to 15 residues. Germline V gene sequence: CDR1 LGHNT, CDR2 FRNRAP. The V end lost 1 base, the J end lost 1 base, and 7 bases lay between the germline ends.

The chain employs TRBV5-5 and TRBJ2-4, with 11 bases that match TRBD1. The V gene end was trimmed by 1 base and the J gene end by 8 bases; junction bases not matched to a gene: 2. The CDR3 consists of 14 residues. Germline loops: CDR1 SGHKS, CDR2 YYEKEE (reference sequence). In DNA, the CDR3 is TGTGCCAGCAGCTTGACGGGACAGGGGGACATTCAGTACTTC. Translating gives CASSLTGQGDIQYF.

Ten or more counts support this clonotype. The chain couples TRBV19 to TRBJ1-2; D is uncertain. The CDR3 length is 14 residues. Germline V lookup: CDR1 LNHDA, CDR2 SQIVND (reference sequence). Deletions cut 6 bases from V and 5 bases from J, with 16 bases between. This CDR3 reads CASSPEPGIYGYTF. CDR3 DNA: TGTGCCAGTAGCCCCGAGCCTGGAATTTATGGCTACACCTTC.

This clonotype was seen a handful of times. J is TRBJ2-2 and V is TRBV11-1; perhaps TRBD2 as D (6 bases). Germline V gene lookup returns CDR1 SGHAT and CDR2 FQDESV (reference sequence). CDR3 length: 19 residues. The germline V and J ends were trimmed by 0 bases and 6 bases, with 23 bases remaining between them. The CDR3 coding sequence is TGTGCCAGCAGCTTAGCGGGCCCCTGGGAGAGACCGGGGGCCGGGGAGCTGTTTTTT. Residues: CASSLAGPWERPGAGELFF.

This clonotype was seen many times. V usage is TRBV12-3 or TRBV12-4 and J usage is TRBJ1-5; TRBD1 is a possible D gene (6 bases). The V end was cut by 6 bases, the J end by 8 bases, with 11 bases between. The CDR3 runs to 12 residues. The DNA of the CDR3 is TGTGCCAGCAGCCTAGGGGGGGAGCCCCAGCATTTT. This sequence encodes CASSLGGEPQHF.

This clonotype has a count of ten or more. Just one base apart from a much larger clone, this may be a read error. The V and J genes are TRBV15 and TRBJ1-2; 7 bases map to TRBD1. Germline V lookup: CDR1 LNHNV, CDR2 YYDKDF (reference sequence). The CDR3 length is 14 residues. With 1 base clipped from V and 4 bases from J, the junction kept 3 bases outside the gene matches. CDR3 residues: CATSRVQGPYGYTF. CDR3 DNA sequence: TGTGCCACCAGCAGAGTACAGGGGCCCTATGGCTACACCTTC.

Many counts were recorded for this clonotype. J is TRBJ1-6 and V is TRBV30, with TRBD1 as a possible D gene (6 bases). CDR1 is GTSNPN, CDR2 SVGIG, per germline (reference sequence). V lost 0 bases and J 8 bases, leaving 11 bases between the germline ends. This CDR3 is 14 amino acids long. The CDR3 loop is CAWSVRGEDSPLHF. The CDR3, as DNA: TGTGCCTGGAGTGTAAGGGGGGAGGATTCACCCCTCCACTTT.

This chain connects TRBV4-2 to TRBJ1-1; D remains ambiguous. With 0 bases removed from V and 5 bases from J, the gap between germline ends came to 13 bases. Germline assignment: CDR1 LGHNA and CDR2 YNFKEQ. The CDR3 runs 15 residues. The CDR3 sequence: CASSQERYPPTEAFF. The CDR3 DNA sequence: TGTGCCAGCAGCCAAGAAAGGTACCCGCCTACTGAAGCTTTCTTT.

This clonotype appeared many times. CDR3 sequence: CASRRDVTYEQYF. The CDR3 nucleotides read TGTGCCAGCAGACGGGACGTTACCTACGAGCAGTACTTC. This chain links TRBV2 with TRBJ2-7; TRBD1 or TRBD2 may be the D gene (5 bases each). Germline loops: CDR1 SNHLY, CDR2 FYNNEI. The CDR3 runs to 13 residues. Trimming shortened V by 6 bases and J by 2 bases, and 11 bases separated the two germline ends.

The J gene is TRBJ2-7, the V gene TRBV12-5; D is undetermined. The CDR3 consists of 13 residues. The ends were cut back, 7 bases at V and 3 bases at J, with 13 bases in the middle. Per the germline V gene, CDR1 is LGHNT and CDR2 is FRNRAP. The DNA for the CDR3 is TGTGCTAGTGATGCAGAGACCCACTACGAGCAGTACTTC. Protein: CASDAETHYEQYF.